This entry lists 9 T cell receptor beta chains sequenced from one sample in a study of cytomegalovirus exposure and HLA in healthy donors. 13 Jbeta primers and 60 Vbeta primers were used for the PCR. The method was immunoSEQ multiplex PCR; TCRdb's version includes in-frame clones alone and lacks a portion of them. Counted here are about 130,000 clones, approximately 79% occurring once; the ten biggest clones make up 3% to 4.5%. The sample was PBMCs. The source of these receptors is a man aged 25 to 40 in good health and CMV-seronegative.

The chain employs TRBV7-3 and TRBJ2-2; a weak D match, TRBD2 (6 bases). Germline V lookup: CDR1 SGHTA, CDR2 FQGTGA. V lost 5 bases, J lost 3 bases, and 16 bases lay in between. The CDR3 covers 16 residues. CDR3 DNA sequence: TGTGCCAGCAGCCTAAATCCGGGAGTAGACACCGGGGAGCTGTTTTTT. This encodes CASSLNPGVDTGELFF.

The chain is built from TRBV4-3 and TRBJ1-1; tentative D call: TRBD1 (5 bases). The germline V gene has CDR1 LGHNA and CDR2 YSLEER. V lost 5 bases to trimming and J lost 7 bases, with 17 bases between them. The CDR3 spans 14 residues. The CDR3 spells CASSRPRRGDEAFF. The DNA for the CDR3 is TGCGCCAGCAGCAGGCCTAGGAGGGGCGATGAAGCTTTCTTT.

The chain is built from TRBV12-5 and TRBJ2-5, with TRBD1 identical over 11 bases. V lost 5 bases, J lost 1 base, and 6 bases stayed unmatched. Germline V lookup: CDR1 LGHNT, CDR2 FRNRAP. The CDR3 covers 16 residues. CDR3 in amino acids: CASGLGTGGFQETQYF. Here the CDR3 DNA reads TGTGCTAGTGGTCTCGGGACAGGGGGATTCCAAGAGACCCAGTACTTC.

The chain employs TRBV19 and TRBJ2-5; TRBD2 agrees at 8 bases. The CDR3 runs 14 residues. Germline V gene lookup returns CDR1 LNHDA and CDR2 SQIVND (reference sequence). The J segment lost 2 bases and the V segment lost 5 bases, leaving 4 bases of the junction unmatched. The CDR3, as DNA: TGTGCCAGTAGTGAGACTAGCGTTCAAGAGACCCAGTACTTC. Encoded protein: CASSETSVQETQYF.

This sequence joins TRBV5-6 and TRBJ1-1, with D tentatively TRBD1 (5 bases). The V gene lost 3 bases and the J gene lost 6 bases, with 24 bases spanning the gap. Per germline, CDR1 SGHDT and CDR2 YYEEEE. The CDR3 has 17 amino acids. CDR3 DNA: TGTGCCAGCAGCTCGAGACGGGGGTGGGGATCGGGGGCTGAAGCTTTCTTT. Translating gives CASSSRRGWGSGAEAFF.

The chain is built from TRBV4-2 and TRBJ1-2; 11 bases are shared with TRBD1. This CDR3 spans 16 amino acids. Germline V CDR1 and CDR2: LGHNA, YNFKEQ. After removal of 1 base from V and 8 bases from J, the junction contained 9 bases not matched to a gene. CDR3 sequence (DNA): TGTGCCAGCAGCCAAGGGGGACAGGGGGGCCGGAGGGGCTACACCTTC. This encodes CASSQGGQGGRRGYTF.

V usage is TRBV11-2 and J usage is TRBJ1-4, with no clear D. Germline V gene lookup returns CDR1 SGHAT and CDR2 FQNNGV. There are 12 residues in the CDR3. V was trimmed by 5 bases and J by 2 bases, leaving 3 bases between them. Here the CDR3 DNA reads TGTGCCAGCAGCCTGACTAATGAAAAACTGTTTTTT. Amino acid sequence: CASSLTNEKLFF.

The V and J genes are TRBV27 and TRBJ2-7; 10 bases are a match to TRBD2. This CDR3 has 14 residues. Germline lookup yields CDR1 MNHEY and CDR2 SMNVEV (reference sequence). With 4 bases clipped from V and 5 bases from J, the junction kept 5 bases outside the gene matches. CDR3 protein: CASSWASGGNEQYF. The CDR3 bases are TGTGCCAGCAGTTGGGCTAGCGGGGGTAACGAGCAGTACTTC.

CDR3 amino acids: CASSSNRQTGELFF. The CDR3, as DNA: TGTGCCAGCAGCTCCAACCGCCAGACCGGGGAGCTGTTTTTT. V and J are TRBV9 and TRBJ2-2; D is undetermined. Between the trimmed V and J ends, which lost 4 bases and 5 bases, there was a span of 12 bases. The germline V gene encodes CDR1 SGDLS and CDR2 YYNGEE. This CDR3 region has 14 residues.